Shown below are 23 T cell receptor beta chains from a single sample sequenced in a study of identical twins. Each CDR3 protein gets one entry after TCRdb re-called the 5' RACE reads with MiXCR. Of some 900,000 distinct CDR3 sequences listed, more than 9% are singletons. These data were likewise used in another study, on yellow fever vaccine responses in identical twins.

Sequencing was carried out using PBMCs. These receptors were collected from a woman between 18 and 29 years old in good health.

This clonotype has a handful of counts. The V call is TRBV9, the J call TRBJ2-1; D unclear. The V gene's germline CDR1 is SGDLS and CDR2 YYNGEE. The CDR3 runs to 12 residues. V was trimmed by 0 bases and J by 7 bases, leaving 5 bases between them. CDR3 coding DNA: TGTGCCAGCAGCGTAGAGGGAAATGAGCAGTTCTTC. This codes for CASSVEGNEQFF.

The chain has TRBV15 and TRBJ2-5; weak D call: TRBD2 (6 bases). The V end was cut by 0 bases, the J end by 7 bases, with 21 bases between. The CDR3 length is 17 residues. Germline V gives CDR1 LNHNV, CDR2 YYDKDF (reference sequence). In DNA form, the CDR3 reads TGTGCCACCAGCAGAGATTTGAGTAGCGCGGGACGGGGGACCCAGTACTTC. Residues: CATSRDLSSAGRGTQYF.

The rearrangement links TRBV7-9 to TRBJ2-3; D gene ambiguous. Germline lookup yields CDR1 SEHNR and CDR2 FQNEAQ (reference sequence). The germline V and J ends were trimmed by 2 bases and 6 bases, with 15 bases remaining between them. The CDR3 runs 15 residues. DNA for the CDR3: TGTGCCAGCAGCTTATGGAAGGGAAGTACGGATACGCAGTATTTT. Translated, it gives CASSLWKGSTDTQYF. Full variable domain (outside the CDR3, taken from reference TRBV7-9 and TRBJ2-3): DTGVSQNPRHKITKRGQNVTFRCDPISEHNRLYWYRQTLGQGPEFLTYFQNEAQLEKSRLLSDRFSAERPKGSFSTLEIQRTEQGDSAMYLCASSLWKGSTDTQYFGPGTRLTVL.

This clonotype occurred a few times. This rearrangement joins TRBV28 to TRBJ2-1; no clear D. Germline CDR1 is MDHEN and CDR2 is SYDVKM. The CDR3 covers 14 residues. V lost 1 base and J lost 7, with 11 bases in between. CDR3 nucleotides: TGTGCCAGCAGTTTATTAGGGCCCCTTAATGAGCAGTTCTTC. Residues: CASSLLGPLNEQFF.

The chain is built from TRBV7-9 and TRBJ1-5; no firm D call. CDR3 length: 14 amino acids. V shed 5 bases and J shed 4 bases, with 12 bases lying between them. Germline CDR1 SEHNR, CDR2 FQNEAQ (reference sequence). The CDR3 loop is CASSADQLNQPQHF. The CDR3 bases are TGTGCCAGCAGCGCCGACCAATTAAATCAGCCCCAGCATTTT.

This clonotype came up a few times. J is TRBJ2-1 and V is TRBV27, with D perhaps being TRBD1 or TRBD2 (5 bases each). The V end lost 9 bases, the J end lost 7 bases, and 13 bases lay between the germline ends. The CDR3 runs 12 residues. CDR1 and CDR2 (germline): MNHEY, SMNVEV (reference sequence). For the CDR3, the DNA is TGTGCCAGTTTGGGGGTGGGAAATGAGCAGTTCTTC. It encodes CASLGVGNEQFF.

This clonotype has ten or more counts. The J gene is TRBJ1-5, the V gene TRBV12-3 or TRBV12-4; 9 positions match TRBD1. The CDR3 has 16 amino acids. Trimming cost V 3 bases and J 3 bases; bases outside gene matches: 6. The CDR3 region is CASSFTGTGNNQPQHF. The CDR3 region has the DNA TGTGCCAGCAGTTTTACCGGGACAGGGAACAATCAGCCCCAGCATTTT.

This clonotype showed up many times. The chain carries TRBV10-3 and TRBJ2-3; possibly TRBD1 or TRBD2 for D (6 bases each). The length of the CDR3 is 16 residues. The germline CDR1 and CDR2 sequences are ENHRY and SYGVKD. Trimming removed 3 bases at V and 1 base at J, with 14 bases between. CDR3 protein: CAISDRGRGGTDTQYF. DNA for the CDR3: TGTGCCATCAGTGACCGGGGAAGGGGGGGCACAGATACGCAGTATTTT.

This clonotype was counted between two and nine times. V and J are TRBV27 and TRBJ2-3, with D hard to call. Germline values: CDR1 MNHEY, CDR2 SMNVEV (reference sequence). V was pared by 3 bases and J by 4 bases, with 11 bases between. This CDR3 spans 14 amino acids. CDR3 amino acids: CASSFGSRSDTQYF. The DNA of the CDR3 is TGTGCCAGCAGTTTTGGTAGCAGGTCAGATACGCAGTATTTT.

This clonotype was picked up a small number of times. The chain employs TRBV7-2 and TRBJ2-3; no clear D gene. Germline-derived CDR1 and CDR2 are SGHTA and FQGNSA. V shed 1 base and J shed 4 bases, with 12 bases lying between them. The CDR3 consists of 15 residues. CDR3 sequence reads: CASSLEPPRADTQYF. DNA for the CDR3: TGTGCCAGCAGCTTAGAACCCCCTAGGGCAGATACGCAGTATTTT.

This chain uses TRBV5-1 with TRBJ2-7; D not resolved. Germline V gene sequence: CDR1 SGHRS, CDR2 YFSETQ. The CDR3 spans 12 residues. Trimming pared 1 base from V and 2 bases from J, leaving 4 bases between. The CDR3 reads CASSLNTYEQYF. The CDR3, as DNA: TGCGCCAGCAGCTTGAACACCTACGAGCAGTACTTC.

This clonotype was counted only a few times. The chain carries TRBV7-7 and TRBJ2-7; D may correspond to TRBD1 or TRBD2 (5 bases each). The V gene's germline CDR1 is SSHAT and CDR2 FNYEAQ (reference sequence). Trimming took 1 base from V and 9 from J, leaving 25 bases between them. This CDR3 contains 17 residues. CDR3 DNA: TGTGCCAGCAGCTTAGGCCGGGGCCAGGGTAAATCTAAGGCGCAGTACTTC. This gives the protein CASSLGRGQGKSKAQYF.

The chain joins TRBV29-1 to TRBJ2-5; no clear D gene. V lost 3 bases, J lost 2 bases, and 13 bases lay in between. This CDR3 comprises 14 residues. From germline, CDR1 is SQVTM and CDR2 ANQGSEA. CDR3 DNA: TGCAGCGTTGAGTGGCGACAAATACAAGAGACCCAGTACTTC. Amino acids: CSVEWRQIQETQYF.

This clonotype was detected ten times or more. The chain combines TRBV7-9 with TRBJ2-7, with D uncertain. CDR1 and CDR2 (germline): SEHNR, FQNEAQ (reference sequence). Between the trimmed V and J ends, which lost 0 bases and 7 bases, there was a span of 16 bases. The CDR3 spans 15 residues. The CDR3 DNA sequence: TGTGCCAGCAGCTTAGCGTACCCGATATACGCGGAGCAGTACTTC. Translated: CASSLAYPIYAEQYF.

This clonotype was observed a handful of times. The V gene is TRBV14, the J gene TRBJ2-7, with D unresolved. Per the germline V gene, CDR1 is SGHDN and CDR2 is FVKESK. V was clipped by 1 base and J by 3 bases, with 7 bases between them. The CDR3 has 13 amino acids. CDR3 DNA: TGTGCCAGCAGCCAAGTACCCGGCTACGAGCAGTACTTC. Protein: CASSQVPGYEQYF. Looking up the rest from reference TRBV14 and TRBJ2-7 gives the full variable domain: EAGVTQFPSHSVIEKGQTVTLRCDPISGHDNLYWYRRVMGKEIKFLLHFVKESKQDESGMPNNRFLAERTGGTYSTLKVQPAELEDSGVYFCASSQVPGYEQYFGPGTRLTVT.

J is TRBJ2-1 and V is TRBV28; no reliable D call. Germline values: CDR1 MDHEN, CDR2 SYDVKM. V was cut by 6 bases and J by 7 bases, with 10 bases left in between. CDR3 length equals 12 residues. This CDR3 reads CASRQIGNEQFF. The CDR3 bases are TGTGCCAGCAGGCAAATAGGGAATGAGCAGTTCTTC.

The V gene is TRBV12-3 or TRBV12-4, the J gene TRBJ1-6, with D perhaps matching TRBD1 (6 bases). The CDR3 extends over 16 amino acids. V gave up 3 bases and J gave up 7 bases, with 16 bases separating them. CDR3 protein: CASSFSRPGQNSPLHF. In nucleotides, the CDR3 is TGTGCCAGCAGTTTTTCCCGACCGGGACAAAATTCACCCCTCCACTTT.

There are a few counts of this clonotype. This rearrangement joins TRBV12-3 or TRBV12-4 to TRBJ2-4; 8 bases are shared with TRBD1. Trimming removed 7 bases from V and 7 bases from J; junction bases left unmatched: 9. The CDR3 spans 14 residues. CDR3 coding DNA: TGTGCCAGCACCCTAAGGACAGGGACGAACATTCAGTACTTC. Translated, it gives CASTLRTGTNIQYF.

Of note for this clonotype: Being one base from a much bigger clone, this may be a read error. The genes are TRBV5-1 and TRBJ2-1, with 7 bases fitting TRBD1. The V gene's germline CDR1 is SGHRS and CDR2 YFSETQ. The CDR3 sequence is 19 residues long. The CDR3 loop reads CASGFLPTGSLGSYNEQFF. CDR3 sequence (DNA): TGCGCCAGCGGCTTTTTGCCGACAGGGAGCCTAGGCTCCTACAATGAGCAGTTCTTC.

This clonotype was observed a few times. This chain joins TRBV12-3 or TRBV12-4 and TRBJ1-1; D gene unclear. The CDR3 has 15 residues. V lost 7 bases and J lost 0, with 15 bases in between. In nucleotides, the CDR3 is TGTGCCAGCACCAAACAGCGAACCCTGAACACTGAAGCTTTCTTT. This codes for CASTKQRTLNTEAFF.

The chain is built from TRBV7-9 and TRBJ2-1; TRBD1 aligns across 9 bases. With 3 bases clipped from V and 4 bases from J, the junction kept 4 bases outside the gene matches. The germline CDR1 and CDR2 sequences are SEHNR and FQNEAQ (reference sequence). The CDR3 sequence is 15 residues long. The CDR3 spells CASSLGTGKYNEQFF. The DNA for the CDR3 is TGTGCCAGCAGCTTGGGGACAGGGAAATACAATGAGCAGTTCTTC.

The chain links TRBV5-1 to TRBJ2-3; possibly TRBD2 for D (6 bases). Trimming stripped 5 bases from V and 4 bases from J, with 20 bases between. The CDR3 loop spans 16 amino acids. Germline V gene lookup returns CDR1 SGHRS and CDR2 YFSETQ. The CDR3 here is CASRAGPGGLPDTQYF. The CDR3, as DNA: TGCGCCAGCAGGGCAGGACCCGGGGGTCTCCCAGATACGCAGTATTTT.

This clonotype occurred a few times. V usage is TRBV10-3 and J usage is TRBJ1-1; D is ambiguous. The ends were cut back, 10 bases at V and 0 bases at J, with 15 bases in the middle. CDR3 length: 14 amino acids. The germline CDR1 and CDR2 sequences are ENHRY and SYGVKD. CDR3 sequence (DNA): TGTGCCACTTTACGGCAGGACCTGAACACTGAAGCTTTCTTT. Amino acid sequence: CATLRQDLNTEAFF.